A single sample gave rise to the 20 T cell receptor beta chains below, sequenced in a study of somatic mutations in cytotoxic T cells in rheumatoid arthritis. Sequencing used immunoSEQ multiplex PCR; TCRdb keeps in-frame clones, though not all of them. The repertoire consists of about 4,200 clones, with approximately 80% occurring once and the leading ten covering under 9%. The sequenced sample consisted of CD8+ T cells sorted from blood. The source of these receptors is an adult with rheumatoid arthritis.

This clone was found once. V usage is TRBV19 and J usage is TRBJ1-1; 7 bases match TRBD1. The germline V gene has CDR1 LNHDA and CDR2 SQIVND (reference sequence). The V gene end was trimmed by 11 bases and the J gene end by 0 bases; junction bases not matched to a gene: 9. The CDR3 contains 14 residues. The CDR3 bases are TGTGCCTCGAGACAGGGACCCATGAACACTGAAGCTTTCTTT. Protein product: CASRQGPMNTEAFF.

This clone was recorded only once. This rearrangement joins TRBV6-4 to TRBJ2-2, with TRBD2 matching 10 bases. There are 14 residues in the CDR3. With V trimmed by 10 bases and J by 3 bases, 5 bases remained unmatched. In germline, CDR1 is MRHNA, CDR2 SNTAGT. This CDR3 is CATRLAGDTGELFF. The CDR3 nucleotides read TGTGCCACTCGGCTAGCGGGGGACACCGGGGAGCTGTTTTTT.

The gene calls are TRBV2 and TRBJ1-3, with a tentative D call TRBD1 (5 bases). Germline-derived CDR1 and CDR2 are SNHLY and FYNNEI. The CDR3 runs to 13 residues. V gave up 4 bases and J gave up 2 bases, with 6 bases separating them. CDR3 in DNA: TGTGCCAGCAGTGGGGGGACTGGAAACACCATATATTTT. This encodes CASSGGTGNTIYF.

The genes are TRBV28 and TRBJ2-2; perhaps TRBD1 as D (5 bases). The CDR3 length is 19 residues. Trimming left V 1 base short and J 5 bases short, with 23 bases between. Germline V gives CDR1 MDHEN, CDR2 SYDVKM. Here the CDR3 reads CASSLYPPRRAGPTGELFF. Here the CDR3 DNA reads TGTGCCAGCAGTTTATATCCCCCCCGCCGGGCAGGGCCAACCGGGGAGCTGTTTTTT.

This chain uses TRBV19 with TRBJ1-5; TRBD1 is a possible D gene (6 bases). Germline assignment: CDR1 LNHDA and CDR2 SQIVND (reference sequence). Trimming shortened V by 9 bases and J by 3 bases, and 15 bases separated the two germline ends. The CDR3 has 14 residues. The CDR3 is CASRDGGYNQPQHF. Written as DNA, the CDR3 is TGTGCCAGCAGAGATGGGGGCTACAATCAGCCCCAGCATTTT.

This chain links TRBV18 with TRBJ2-5; D may be TRBD2 (5 bases). Germline CDR1 KGHSH, CDR2 LQKENI. This CDR3 region has 14 residues. V lost 0 bases and J lost 4, with 9 bases in between. The CDR3 sequence: CASSPPGGLETQYF. The CDR3 nucleotides read TGTGCCAGCTCACCACCGGGCGGGTTAGAGACCCAGTACTTC.

The chain has TRBV30 and TRBJ1-1; D is unclear. Looked up from germline, CDR1 is GTSNPN and CDR2 is SVGIG (reference sequence). Trimming cost V 1 base and J 1 base, with 7 bases left between them. This CDR3 spans 13 amino acids. The CDR3 region is CAWSDMGNTEAFF. In DNA, the CDR3 is TGTGCCTGGAGTGATATGGGGAACACTGAAGCTTTCTTT.

The chain is built from TRBV6-5 and TRBJ1-2; TRBD1 matches 8 bases. Germline CDR1 reads MNHEY; CDR2 reads SVGAGI. The junction had 1 base not matched to a gene; V was cut back by 6 bases and J by 4 bases. The CDR3 runs to 12 residues. The CDR3: CASRDRGYGYTF. The CDR3 DNA sequence: TGTGCCAGCAGAGACAGGGGCTATGGCTACACCTTC.

The chain carries TRBV9 and TRBJ2-2; TRBD2 matches at 9 bases. The germline V gene encodes CDR1 SGDLS and CDR2 YYNGEE. The CDR3 has 16 residues. V trimming: 3 bases; J trimming: 0 bases; junction bases outside the gene matches: 3. Here the CDR3 DNA reads TGTGCCAGCAGCGATAAGCGGGGGGCGAACACCGGGGAGCTGTTTTTT. Its protein product is CASSDKRGANTGELFF.

This clone has only a few counts. The chain combines TRBV30 with TRBJ2-1, with 7 bases lining up with TRBD2. Looked up from germline, CDR1 is GTSNPN and CDR2 is SVGIG (reference sequence). The ends lost 1 base at V and 2 bases at J; junction bases unmatched: 2. The CDR3 runs 14 residues. The CDR3 protein is CAWSGGLAYNEQFF. The CDR3 DNA follows: TGTGCCTGGAGTGGAGGACTAGCCTACAATGAGCAGTTCTTC.

The chain employs TRBV6-1 and TRBJ2-1; D gene uncertain. Looked up from germline, CDR1 is MNHNS and CDR2 is SASEGT. Trimming shortened V by 1 base and J by 2 bases, and 9 bases separated the two germline ends. The CDR3 sequence is 15 residues long. CDR3 sequence reads: CASSEDMVTYNEQFF. The CDR3 region has the DNA TGTGCCAGCAGTGAAGATATGGTTACCTACAATGAGCAGTTCTTC.

The gene calls are TRBV28 and TRBJ1-1; 8 nucleotides line up with TRBD1. The CDR3 is made up of 16 amino acids. Germline CDR1 is MDHEN and CDR2 is SYDVKM. V was clipped by 3 bases and J by 3 bases; unmatched bases: 9. In DNA form, the CDR3 reads TGTGCCAGCAGTTTCACCGGGGACAGGCCTTACACTGAAGCTTTCTTT. Amino acid sequence: CASSFTGDRPYTEAFF.

This chain connects TRBV27 to TRBJ1-4; D possibly corresponds to TRBD1 (5 bases). The CDR3 sequence is 13 residues long. The ends were cut back, 5 bases at V and 5 bases at J, with 9 bases in the middle. CDR1 and CDR2 from the germline V gene are MNHEY and SMNVEV (reference sequence). CDR3 protein: CASSGDRNEKLFF. For the CDR3, the DNA is TGTGCCAGCAGTGGAGACAGAAATGAAAAACTGTTTTTT.

This rearrangement joins TRBV2 to TRBJ1-6, with unresolved D. The CDR3 is made up of 14 amino acids. CDR1 is SNHLY and CDR2 is FYNNEI in the germline V gene. Trimming left V 7 bases short and J 6 bases short, with 13 bases between. The CDR3 loop reads CASNWRRANSPLHF. In DNA, the CDR3 is TGTGCCAGCAATTGGAGGAGGGCTAATTCACCCCTCCACTTT. Together with reference TRBV2 and TRBJ1-6, the CDR3 gives the full variable domain: EPEVTQTPSHQVTQMGQEVILRCVPISNHLYFYWYRQILGQKVEFLVSFYNNEISEKSEIFDDQFSVERPDGSNFTLKIRSTKLEDSAMYFCASNWRRANSPLHFGNGTRLTVT.

In DNA, the CDR3 is TGCGCCAGCAGCGCCGGGACAGAGAGATCTGGGGCCAACGTCCTGACTTTC. Its translation: CASSAGTERSGANVLTF. V is TRBV5-1 and J is TRBJ2-6; 7 positions agree with TRBD1. J gave up 1 base and V 4 bases, and 8 bases lay outside the gene matches. From germline, CDR1 is SGHRS and CDR2 YFSETQ. The length of the CDR3 is 17 residues.

The CDR3 nucleotides read TGTGCCAGCTCCGGGACAGGGGGCACAGATACGCAGTATTTT. Its translation: CASSGTGGTDTQYF. V and J are TRBV6-5 and TRBJ2-3; TRBD1 agrees at 10 bases. V was clipped by 8 bases and J by 1 base; unmatched bases: 3. Germline V lookup: CDR1 MNHEY, CDR2 SVGAGI. This CDR3 is built from 14 residues.

This clone appeared a single time. The chain is built from TRBV5-4 and TRBJ2-7, with D possibly called TRBD1 or TRBD2 (5 bases each). The CDR3 runs 15 residues. V lost 1 base, J lost 0 bases, and 11 bases lay in between. Per the germline V gene, CDR1 is SGHNT and CDR2 is YYREEE (reference sequence). CDR3 in amino acids: CASSLSAGSSYEQYF. The CDR3 bases are TGTGCCAGCAGCTTGTCGGCAGGGAGCTCCTACGAGCAGTACTTC. The variable domain in full, completed from reference TRBV5-4 and TRBJ2-7, reads ETGVTQSPTHLIKTRGQQVTLRCSSQSGHNTVSWYQQALGQGPQFIFQYYREEENGRGNFPPRFSGLQFPNYSSELNVNALELDDSALYLCASSLSAGSSYEQYFGPGTRLTVT.

The V and J genes are TRBV4-3 and TRBJ2-7, with D perhaps matching TRBD2 (5 bases). The V end was cut by 0 bases, the J end by 9 bases, with 15 bases between. In germline, CDR1 is LGHNA, CDR2 YSLEER. CDR3 length: 14 residues. The CDR3 bases are TGCGCCAGCAGCCAAGATTTGGAGGTCCGGGGGCAGTACTTC. Translating gives CASSQDLEVRGQYF.

In this sample, this clone turned up once. The genes are TRBV14 and TRBJ2-7; D is undetermined. V lost 1 base and J lost 3, with 10 bases in between. This CDR3 is built from 14 residues. The V gene's germline CDR1 is SGHDN and CDR2 FVKESK. The CDR3 DNA is TGTGCCAGCAGCCAAGGTGGATTTGGCTACGAGCAGTACTTC. Translated, it gives CASSQGGFGYEQYF. The full variable domain, in which reference TRBV14 and TRBJ2-7 provide the parts outside the CDR3, is EAGVTQFPSHSVIEKGQTVTLRCDPISGHDNLYWYRRVMGKEIKFLLHFVKESKQDESGMPNNRFLAERTGGTYSTLKVQPAELEDSGVYFCASSQGGFGYEQYFGPGTRLTVT.

The genes are TRBV13 and TRBJ2-3; tentatively, D is TRBD2 (5 bases). From germline, CDR1 is PRHDT and CDR2 FYEKMQ (reference sequence). The V end lost 3 bases, the J end lost 0 bases, and 13 bases lay between the germline ends. This CDR3 comprises 16 residues. CDR3 sequence reads: CASSLVRAFSTDTQYF. CDR3 bases: TGTGCCAGCAGCTTGGTGCGGGCTTTCAGCACAGATACGCAGTATTTT.